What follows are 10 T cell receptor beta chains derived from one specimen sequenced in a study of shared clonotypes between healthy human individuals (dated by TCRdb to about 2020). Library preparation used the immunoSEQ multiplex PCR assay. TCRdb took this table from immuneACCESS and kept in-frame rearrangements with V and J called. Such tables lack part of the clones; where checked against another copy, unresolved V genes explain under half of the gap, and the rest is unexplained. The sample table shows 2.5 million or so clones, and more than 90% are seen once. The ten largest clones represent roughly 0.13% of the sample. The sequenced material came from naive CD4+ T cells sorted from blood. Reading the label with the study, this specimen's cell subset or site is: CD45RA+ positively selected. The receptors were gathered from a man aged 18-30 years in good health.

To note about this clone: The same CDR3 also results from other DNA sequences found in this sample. CDR3 sequence: CASSLYTDTQYF. The CDR3 DNA is TGTGCCAGCAGCCTGTATACAGATACGCAGTATTTT. The rearrangement links TRBV5-4 to TRBJ2-3; D gene unclear. Germline CDR1 SGHNT, CDR2 YYREEE (reference sequence). The V end lost 4 bases, the J end lost 3 bases, and 6 bases lay between the germline ends. This CDR3 comprises 12 residues.

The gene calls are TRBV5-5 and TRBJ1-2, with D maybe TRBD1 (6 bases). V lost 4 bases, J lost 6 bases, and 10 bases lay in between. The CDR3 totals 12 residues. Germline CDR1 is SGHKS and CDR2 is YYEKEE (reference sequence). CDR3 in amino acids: CASSRTDNGYTF. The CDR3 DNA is TGTGCCAGCAGCCGGACAGATAATGGCTACACCTTC. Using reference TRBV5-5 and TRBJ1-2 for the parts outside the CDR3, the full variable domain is DAGVTQSPTHLIKTRGQQVTLRCSPISGHKSVSWYQQVLGQGPQFIFQYYEKEERGRGNFPDRFSARQFPNYSSELNVNALLLGDSALYLCASSRTDNGYTFGSGTRLTVV.

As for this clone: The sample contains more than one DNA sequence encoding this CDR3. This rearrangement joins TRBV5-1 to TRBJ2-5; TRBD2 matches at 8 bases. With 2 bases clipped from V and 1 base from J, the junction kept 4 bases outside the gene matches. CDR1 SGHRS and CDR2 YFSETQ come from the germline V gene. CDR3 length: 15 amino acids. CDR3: CASSLGLAGQETQYF. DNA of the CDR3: TGCGCCAGCAGCTTAGGACTAGCAGGCCAAGAGACCCAGTACTTC.

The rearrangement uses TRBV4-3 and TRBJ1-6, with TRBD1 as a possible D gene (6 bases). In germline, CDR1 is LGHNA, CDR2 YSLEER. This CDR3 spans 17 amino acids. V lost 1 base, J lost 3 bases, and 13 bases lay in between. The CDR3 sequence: CASSQGPQGIYNSPLHF. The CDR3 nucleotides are TGCGCCAGCAGCCAAGGACCTCAGGGGATCTATAATTCACCCCTCCACTTT.

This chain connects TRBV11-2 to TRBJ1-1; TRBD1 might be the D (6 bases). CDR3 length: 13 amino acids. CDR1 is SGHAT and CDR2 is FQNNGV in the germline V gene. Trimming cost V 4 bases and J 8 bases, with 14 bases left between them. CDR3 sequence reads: CASSWTSGTEAFF. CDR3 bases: TGTGCCAGCAGCTGGACCTCAGGGACAGAAGCTTTCTTT.

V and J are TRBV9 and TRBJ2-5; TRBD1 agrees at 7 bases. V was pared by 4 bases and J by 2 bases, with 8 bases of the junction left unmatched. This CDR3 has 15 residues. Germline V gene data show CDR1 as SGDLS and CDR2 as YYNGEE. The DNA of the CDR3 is TGTGCCAGCAGCATCCGGGACAGAGAACAAGAGACCCAGTACTTC. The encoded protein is CASSIRDREQETQYF.

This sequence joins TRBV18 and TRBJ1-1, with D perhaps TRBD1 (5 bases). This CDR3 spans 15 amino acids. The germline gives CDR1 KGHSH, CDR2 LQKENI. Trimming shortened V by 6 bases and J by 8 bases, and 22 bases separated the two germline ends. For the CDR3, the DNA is TGTGCCAGCTCGTCCCCGGACGTTGGGACGGCGGAAGCTTTCTTT. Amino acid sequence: CASSSPDVGTAEAFF.

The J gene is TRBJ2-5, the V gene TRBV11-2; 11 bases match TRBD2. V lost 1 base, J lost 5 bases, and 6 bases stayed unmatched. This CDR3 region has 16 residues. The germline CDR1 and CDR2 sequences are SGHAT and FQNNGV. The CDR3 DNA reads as TGTGCCAGCAGCTTAGGGGTAGCGGGGGGGTTCGAGACCCAGTACTTC. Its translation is CASSLGVAGGFETQYF.

CDR3 residues: CASSEGGSYNEQFF. The CDR3 DNA follows: TGTGCCAGCAGTGAGGGGGGCTCCTACAATGAGCAGTTCTTC. The chain joins TRBV11-3 to TRBJ2-1; D might be TRBD1 or TRBD2, each matching 6 bases. Germline V lookup: CDR1 SGHNT, CDR2 YENEEA. CDR3 length: 14 amino acids. Trimming stripped 6 bases from V and 0 bases from J, with 9 bases between.

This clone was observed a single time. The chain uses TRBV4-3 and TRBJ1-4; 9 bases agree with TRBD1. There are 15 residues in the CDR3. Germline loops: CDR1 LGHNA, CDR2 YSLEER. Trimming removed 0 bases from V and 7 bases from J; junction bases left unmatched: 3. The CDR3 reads CASSQEGTGREKLFF. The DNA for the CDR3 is TGCGCCAGCAGCCAAGAAGGGACAGGGCGTGAAAAACTGTTTTTT.